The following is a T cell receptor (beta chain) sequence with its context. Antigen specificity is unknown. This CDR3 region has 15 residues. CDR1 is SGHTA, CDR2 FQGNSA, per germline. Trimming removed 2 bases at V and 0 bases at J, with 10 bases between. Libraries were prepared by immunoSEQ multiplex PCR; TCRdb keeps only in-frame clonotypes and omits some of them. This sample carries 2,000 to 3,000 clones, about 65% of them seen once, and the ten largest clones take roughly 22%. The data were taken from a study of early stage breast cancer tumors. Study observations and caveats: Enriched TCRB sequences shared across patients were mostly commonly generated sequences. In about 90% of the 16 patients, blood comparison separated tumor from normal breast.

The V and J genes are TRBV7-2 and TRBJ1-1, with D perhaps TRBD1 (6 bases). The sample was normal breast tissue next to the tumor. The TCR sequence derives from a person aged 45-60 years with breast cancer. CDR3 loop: CASSLIAGVNTEAFF. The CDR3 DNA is TGTGCCAGCAGCTTAATAGCAGGGGTGAACACTGAAGCTTTCTTT.